The 27 T cell receptor beta chains reported below all come from one sample, sequenced in a study of naive and memory T cell subsets. Findings of the study overall: Naive repertoires, especially CD8, held a few larger clonotypes, possibly memory cells re-expressing CD45RA.

Antigen specificity for these receptors is unknown. Both TRBC1 and TRBC2 were covered by a beta constant-region primer of two equimolar oligonucleotides. Four rounds of PCR amplified the ligated cDNA using nested alpha and beta constant-region primers plus SP2. TCRdb re-called the UMI-ligation and nested PCR reads through MiXCR, storing one row per CDR3 protein. The profile covers over 110,000 distinct CDR3 sequences, with approximately 20% appearing a single time and roughly 0.63% taken by the ten largest. Sequenced sample: naive CD8+ T cells from blood. The receptors here all came from a human donor in good health.

This chain joins TRBV28 and TRBJ1-1, with a possible D match to TRBD1 (6 bases). The germline V gene encodes CDR1 MDHEN and CDR2 SYDVKM. This CDR3 contains 14 residues. V lost 6 bases and J lost 5, with 16 bases in between. The CDR3 DNA follows: TGTGCCAGCAGGGAGGTGGGGGGCTTGACTGAAGCTTTCTTT. Translation: CASREVGGLTEAFF.

V gene TRBV7-9 combines with J gene TRBJ2-3; D gene ambiguous. Trimming stripped 5 bases from V and 4 bases from J, with 10 bases between. The V gene's germline CDR1 is SEHNR and CDR2 FQNEAQ (reference sequence). This CDR3 comprises 13 residues. The CDR3 loop is CASSPIAPDTQYF. The DNA of the CDR3 is TGTGCCAGCAGCCCAATTGCCCCAGATACGCAGTATTTT. Together with reference TRBV7-9 and TRBJ2-3, the CDR3 gives the full variable domain: DTGVSQNPRHKITKRGQNVTFRCDPISEHNRLYWYRQTLGQGPEFLTYFQNEAQLEKSRLLSDRFSAERPKGSFSTLEIQRTEQGDSAMYLCASSPIAPDTQYFGPGTRLTVL.

This clonotype was detected only a few times. The J gene is TRBJ2-1, the V gene TRBV29-1; no clear D. Germline V gene data show CDR1 as SQVTM and CDR2 as ANQGSEA. There are 11 residues in the CDR3. The germline V and J ends were trimmed by 6 bases and 7 bases, with 10 bases remaining between them. CDR3 DNA: TGCAGCGTACCCGTTGGGAATGAGCAGTTCTTC. Amino acid sequence: CSVPVGNEQFF.

This clonotype has a handful of counts. The V gene is TRBV27, the J gene TRBJ2-7; no reliable D call. The germline CDR1 and CDR2 sequences are MNHEY and SMNVEV (reference sequence). Trimming cost V 3 bases and J 7 bases, with 13 bases left between them. The CDR3 contains 13 residues. The CDR3 sequence: CASSLAPLGEQYF. CDR3 nucleotides: TGTGCCAGCAGTTTGGCCCCTCTCGGGGAGCAGTACTTC.

This clonotype has just a few counts. This chain joins TRBV27 and TRBJ1-5, with D unresolved. CDR1 and CDR2 (germline): MNHEY, SMNVEV (reference sequence). The CDR3 has 13 residues. The V end was cut by 5 bases, the J end by 0 bases, with 5 bases between. Here the CDR3 reads CASSRLSNQPQHF. CDR3 nucleotide sequence: TGTGCCAGCAGTCGGCTTAGCAATCAGCCCCAGCATTTT.

There are a few counts of this clonotype. The genes are TRBV19 and TRBJ2-1, with 9 positions matching TRBD2. The CDR3 runs 16 residues. Looked up from germline, CDR1 is LNHDA and CDR2 is SQIVND (reference sequence). The ends lost 2 bases at V and 4 bases at J; junction bases unmatched: 6. The CDR3 DNA sequence: TGTGCCAGTAGTATACCCGGGACTAGCTGGTACAATGAGCAGTTCTTC. It specifies CASSIPGTSWYNEQFF.

This clonotype was detected a few times. The V and J genes are TRBV6-5 and TRBJ2-5, with 11 positions matching TRBD2. This CDR3 has 14 amino acids. Unmatched junction bases numbered 7, after V lost 8 bases and J lost 5 bases. Germline-derived CDR1 and CDR2 are MNHEY and SVGAGI. This CDR3 is CASRLAGGIETQYF. Written as DNA, the CDR3 is TGTGCCAGCCGCCTAGCGGGGGGAATTGAGACCCAGTACTTC.

This clonotype was seen only a few times. The V call is TRBV28, the J call TRBJ2-1; the D gene is possibly TRBD2 (7 bases). Trimming stripped 2 bases from V and 8 bases from J, with 19 bases between. Germline V gene lookup returns CDR1 MDHEN and CDR2 SYDVKM. This CDR3 is 16 amino acids long. The CDR3 region is CASSLHGGAGWDEQFF. In nucleotides, the CDR3 is TGTGCCAGCAGTTTACATGGGGGGGCAGGCTGGGATGAGCAGTTCTTC.

This clonotype came up many times. V gene TRBV24-1 combines with J gene TRBJ2-7; D perhaps matches TRBD1 (6 bases). Germline-derived CDR1 and CDR2 are KGHDR and SFDVKD. The CDR3 loop spans 14 amino acids. V dropped 3 bases and J dropped 6 bases, with 14 bases sitting between them. The CDR3 here is CATSDPLTGTEQYF. The CDR3 DNA reads TGTGCCACCAGTGATCCCCTCACAGGGACCGAGCAGTACTTC.

The chain uses TRBV29-1 and TRBJ2-3; 10 bases line up with TRBD2. Per the germline V gene, CDR1 is SQVTM and CDR2 is ANQGSEA. V was clipped by 4 bases and J by 1 base; unmatched bases: 14. CDR3 length: 18 amino acids. In nucleotides, the CDR3 is TGCAGCGTTGCCGCGGGGGCAGCGGGAGGGCCAGGCACAGATACGCAGTATTTT. Protein: CSVAAGAAGGPGTDTQYF.

This clonotype has more than one count but fewer than ten. The chain combines TRBV7-2 with TRBJ1-5, with unresolved D. The germline gives CDR1 SGHTA, CDR2 FQGNSA. The V end was cut by 3 bases, the J end by 0 bases, with 6 bases between. The CDR3 loop spans 14 amino acids. CDR3 sequence: CASSFFDSNQPQHF. The CDR3 region has the DNA TGTGCCAGCAGCTTTTTCGATAGCAATCAGCCCCAGCATTTT.

V gene TRBV5-6 combines with J gene TRBJ1-1, with no clear D. This CDR3 has 13 residues. The germline V gene has CDR1 SGHDT and CDR2 YYEEEE. V lost 4 bases, J lost 6 bases, and 13 bases lay in between. For the CDR3, the DNA is TGTGCCAGCAGCCTGGAGGCGGTGCCTGAAGCTTTCTTT. It encodes CASSLEAVPEAFF.

In this sample, this clonotype turned up a few times. The rearrangement uses TRBV5-5 and TRBJ2-2; no clear D gene. This CDR3 has 12 residues. With 4 bases removed from V and 10 bases from J, the gap between germline ends came to 11 bases. Per germline, CDR1 SGHKS and CDR2 YYEKEE (reference sequence). CDR3 sequence (DNA): TGTGCCAGCAGCGGTCCACCCGCGGAGCTGTTTTTT. Translation: CASSGPPAELFF.

The rearrangement links TRBV7-8 to TRBJ1-2, with a possible D match to TRBD1 (6 bases). The CDR3 is 14 residues long. Trimming removed 4 bases at V and 2 bases at J, with 11 bases between. Germline-derived CDR1 and CDR2 are SGHVS and FQNEAQ. The CDR3 DNA is TGTGCCAGCAGCTATCACCAGGGGAACTATGGCTACACCTTC. It translates to CASSYHQGNYGYTF.

V gene TRBV12-5 combines with J gene TRBJ2-5; no definite D call. The CDR3 sequence is 13 residues long. The V gene lost 1 base and the J gene lost 5 bases, with 8 bases spanning the gap. Looked up from germline, CDR1 is LGHNT and CDR2 is FRNRAP. As DNA, the CDR3 is TGTGCTAGTGGTTTGGGTCTAAGGGAGACCCAGTACTTC. It translates to CASGLGLRETQYF.

This clonotype was detected many times. This chain joins TRBV6-2 or TRBV6-3 and TRBJ2-5, with 10 nucleotides matching TRBD2. V was clipped by 4 bases and J by 2 bases; unmatched bases: 4. The V gene's germline CDR1 is MNHEY and CDR2 SVGEGT. The CDR3 is 15 residues long. The CDR3 sequence is CASSLLAGRQETQYF. The CDR3, as DNA: TGTGCCAGCAGTTTACTAGCGGGAAGACAAGAGACCCAGTACTTC.

This clonotype has a handful of counts. The CDR3 sequence: CASSRDRGDTGELFF. The CDR3 coding sequence is TGTGCCAGCAGCCGGGACAGGGGCGACACCGGGGAGCTGTTTTTT. The chain uses TRBV7-6 and TRBJ2-2; 10 bases are a match to TRBD1. V lost 5 bases, J lost 3 bases, and 3 bases stayed unmatched. This CDR3 has 15 residues. Germline CDR1 reads SGHVS; CDR2 reads FNYEAQ.

This clonotype occurred a few times. This chain joins TRBV6-5 and TRBJ2-1; D unclear. This CDR3 comprises 13 residues. Looked up from germline, CDR1 is MNHEY and CDR2 is SVGAGI. The V gene lost 2 bases and the J gene lost 5 bases, with 7 bases spanning the gap. CDR3 DNA sequence: TGTGCCAGCAGTTACAATCCCGACAATGAGCAGTTCTTC. Residues: CASSYNPDNEQFF.

This clonotype was observed a few times. The rearrangement joins TRBV10-2 to TRBJ2-3, with 11 positions matching TRBD1. CDR1 and CDR2 from the germline V gene are WSHSY and SAAADI. Germline trimming cut 3 bases from V and 5 bases from J; bases unmatched to any gene: 22. This CDR3 is built from 21 residues. This CDR3 is CASSDRYRDRGEVWRRDTQYF. The CDR3 DNA reads as TGCGCCAGCAGTGACCGATACCGGGACAGGGGGGAGGTTTGGCGCAGAGATACGCAGTATTTT.

This clonotype was seen only a few times. This sequence joins TRBV4-1 and TRBJ2-7; TRBD2 might be the D (6 bases). Trimming stripped 1 base from V and 0 bases from J, with 10 bases between. The CDR3 length is 15 residues. Germline V gives CDR1 MGHRA, CDR2 YSYEKL. CDR3 protein: CASSQGGGLSYEQYF. Here the CDR3 DNA reads TGCGCCAGCAGCCAAGGGGGAGGCCTCTCCTACGAGCAGTACTTC.

The chain joins TRBV5-6 to TRBJ2-7; the D gene is possibly TRBD1 (6 bases). The CDR3 sequence is 15 residues long. CDR1 SGHDT and CDR2 YYEEEE come from the germline V gene. Trimming removed 1 base at V and 1 base at J, with 12 bases between. CDR3 region: CASSLLQGSSYEQYF. The CDR3 region has the DNA TGTGCCAGCAGCTTGCTACAGGGATCATCCTACGAGCAGTACTTC.

This clonotype showed up just a few times. The chain is built from TRBV5-5 and TRBJ2-1; no definite D call. Trimming removed 0 bases from V and 8 bases from J, with 15 bases in between. Germline V gene data show CDR1 as SGHKS and CDR2 as YYEKEE (reference sequence). The CDR3 contains 15 residues. The CDR3 region has the DNA TGTGCCAGCAGCTTGGCGCGTGTTTCCCCCTATGAGCAGTTCTTC. Its translation: CASSLARVSPYEQFF.

The gene calls are TRBV3-1 and TRBJ2-1; 10 bases agree with TRBD1. Germline values: CDR1 LGHDT, CDR2 YNNKEL (reference sequence). V lost 3 bases, J lost 8 bases, and 7 bases stayed unmatched. The CDR3 is 15 residues long. Here the CDR3 reads CASSHRTGGWDEQFF. As DNA, the CDR3 is TGTGCCAGCAGCCACAGGACAGGGGGTTGGGATGAGCAGTTCTTC.

This clonotype has just a few counts. This sequence joins TRBV4-3 and TRBJ2-2; TRBD2 agrees at 9 bases. The length of the CDR3 is 16 residues. Per the germline V gene, CDR1 is LGHNA and CDR2 is YSLEER. The ends lost 2 bases at V and 3 bases at J; junction bases unmatched: 4. The CDR3 reads CASSQYTSGYTGELFF. The DNA for the CDR3 is TGCGCCAGCAGCCAATATACTAGCGGGTACACCGGGGAGCTGTTTTTT.

The sample holds a few counts of this clonotype. The chain joins TRBV18 to TRBJ2-7; D is perhaps TRBD2 (6 bases). CDR1 KGHSH and CDR2 LQKENI come from the germline V gene. The CDR3 spans 14 residues. The V gene lost 3 bases and the J gene lost 7 bases, with 16 bases spanning the gap. The CDR3 sequence is CASSPSPGGWEQYF. Here the CDR3 DNA reads TGTGCCAGCTCACCGTCCCCCGGGGGATGGGAGCAGTACTTC. The full variable domain, rest sourced from reference TRBV18 and TRBJ2-7, is NAGVMQNPRHLVRRRGQEARLRCSPMKGHSHVYWYRQLPEEGLKFMVYLQKENIIDESGMPKERFSAEFPKEGPSILRIQQVVRGDSAAYFCASSPSPGGWEQYFGPGTRLTVT.

This chain uses TRBV27 with TRBJ2-3, with 10 nucleotides matching TRBD2. Germline CDR1 is MNHEY and CDR2 is SMNVEV (reference sequence). This CDR3 is built from 16 residues. The junction had 7 bases not matched to a gene; V was cut back by 5 bases and J by 2 bases. The CDR3, as DNA: TGTGCCAGCAGTCCCGGGACTAGCGTACTCACAGATACGCAGTATTTT. Encoded protein: CASSPGTSVLTDTQYF.

This chain uses TRBV6-5 with TRBJ2-1, with D possibly matching TRBD2 (5 bases). The V and J ends lost 4 bases and 10 bases respectively, with 20 bases between them. The CDR3 runs to 15 residues. CDR1 is MNHEY and CDR2 is SVGAGI in the germline V gene. The CDR3 coding sequence is TGTGCCAGCAGTTTGGAGGAGACACCTCTTAGGGAGCAGTTCTTC. This codes for CASSLEETPLREQFF.